Listed below are T cell receptor beta chains from one sample, sequenced in a study of cytomegalovirus exposure and HLA in healthy donors. Clones were sequenced by immunoSEQ multiplex PCR, and TCRdb holds only the in-frame ones, with some missing. This table has some 170,000 clones, 70% appearing once. Sequenced sample: PBMCs. These receptors were obtained from a man aged 18 to 35 in good health and CMV-seropositive. CDR3s include the opening cysteine and the closing phenylalanine or tryptophan. The order of the fields is clone size, V gene, D gene, J gene, CDR3 DNA, CDR3 protein. A D gene is named only where the DNA matches it firmly. Expanded clones get a size class; other rows say once, few or many, or leave the size out.

once	TRBV21-1	.	TRBJ1-5	TGTGCCAGCAGCAAAGGTCAGGGTAGACAGCCCCAGCATTTT	CASSKGQGRQPQHF
once	TRBV29-1	TRBD1	TRBJ1-1	TGCAGCGTGACGGGGACAGTTGCCTCGGTGGACACTGAAGCTTTCTTT	CSVTGTVASVDTEAFF
few	TRBV5-4	.	TRBJ1-2	TGTGCCAGCACCCCCGCTACGACAGGTTCTTTATCGGGCTACACCTTC	CASTPATTGSLSGYTF
few	TRBV6-5	.	TRBJ1-1	TGTGCCAGCAGTTTGGTCAGCGGGGGAACTGAAGCTTTCTTT	CASSLVSGGTEAFF
few	TRBV13	TRBD1	TRBJ1-1	TGTGCCAGCAGGGGACAGGGCCACACTGAAGCTTTCTTT	CASRGQGHTEAFF
.	TRBV6-5	.	TRBJ1-2	TGTGCCAGCAAATTGTCATTTACAGGCTTCGCCGGCTACACCTTC	CASKLSFTGFAGYTF
.	TRBV6-5	.	TRBJ1-1	TGTGCCAGCAGTTACTCAGGGGCAGGGGACACTGAAGCTTTCTTT	CASSYSGAGDTEAFF
.	TRBV19	TRBD1	TRBJ1-1	TGTGCCAGTAGTACACGACAGGGGGCAACTGAAGCTTTCTTT	CASSTRQGATEAFF
few	TRBV30	TRBD1	TRBJ1-5	TGTGCCTGGAGTGTTGGGACAGCAGCCAGGGCGAAGCCCCAGCATTTT	CAWSVGTAARAKPQHF
.	TRBV11-3	.	TRBJ1-1	TGTGCCAGCAGCTTACCATTGGGAGGGAACACTGAAGCTTTCTTT	CASSLPLGGNTEAFF
many	TRBV7-2	TRBD1	TRBJ1-1	TGTGCCAGCAGACCTCCGACAGGGTTGAACACTGAAGCTTTCTTT	CASRPPTGLNTEAFF
few	TRBV28	.	TRBJ1-1	TGTGCCAGCTCAATCGAGACAACGAACACTGAAGCTTTCTTT	CASSIETTNTEAFF
.	TRBV5-1	TRBD1	TRBJ1-4	TGCGCCAGCAGCTTGGTACAGGGGAGTGAAAAACTGTTTTTT	CASSLVQGSEKLFF
.	TRBV9	TRBD2	TRBJ2-1	TGTGCCAGCAGCCCTAGGGGATTGTCCTTAGCGGGAGAGAAGGTCAATGAGCAGTTCTTC	CASSPRGLSLAGEKVNEQFF
.	TRBV19	.	TRBJ2-1	TGTGCCAGTAGTTGGCGGATAACGGGTCGCGATGAGCAGTTCTTC	CASSWRITGRDEQFF
once	TRBV19	TRBD2	TRBJ2-5	TGTGCCAGTAGTATCTCCAGCGGGGCTTACACCGGTCACCAAGAGACCCAGTACTTC	CASSISSGAYTGHQETQYF
.	TRBV4-1	TRBD2	TRBJ2-5	TGCGCCAGCAGCCAAGAGGGACTAGCCCCCCAGTACTTC	CASSQEGLAPQYF
.	TRBV7-2	TRBD2	TRBJ2-6	TGTGCCAGCAGCTCGGGAGGCTCTGGGGCCAACGTCCTGACTTTC	CASSSGGSGANVLTF
.	TRBV18	TRBD1	TRBJ1-1	TGTGCCAGCTCACCACCATGGGACAGCGACGAAGCTTTCTTT	CASSPPWDSDEAFF
.	TRBV30	TRBD2	TRBJ2-3	TGTGCCTGCCACCTACTAGCGGGAAGCACAGATACGCAGTATTTT	CACHLLAGSTDTQYF
few	TRBV27	.	TRBJ1-5	TGTGCCAGCAGCGCAGGGCGGCGGTCTTTCGATCAGCCCCAGCATTTT	CASSAGRRSFDQPQHF
once	TRBV27	TRBD1	TRBJ1-1	TGTGCCAGCAGTTTTAGACAGGGAAGGACTGAAGCTTTCTTT	CASSFRQGRTEAFF
few	TRBV6-1	TRBD1	TRBJ1-2	TGTGCCAGCAGGTTTTTTCAGGGGGAGGGCTACACCTTC	CASRFFQGEGYTF
.	TRBV29-1	TRBD2	TRBJ2-3	TGCAGCGCCGAGGGAATAGCGGGGGATACGCAGTATTTT	CSAEGIAGDTQYF
.	TRBV5-6	TRBD2	TRBJ2-3	TGTGCCAGCAGCGGGACGATACTAGCGGGAGGTTTGTCAGATACGCAGTATTTT	CASSGTILAGGLSDTQYF
few	TRBV10-3	.	TRBJ2-3	TGTGCCATCAGTGAGTCAACCCAGACTCCAACAGATACGCAGTATTTT	CAISESTQTPTDTQYF
.	TRBV29-1	.	TRBJ1-1	TGCAGCGCGGGGCGGGGGGGGAACACTGAAGCTTTCTTT	CSAGRGGNTEAFF
.	TRBV15	TRBD1	TRBJ1-4	TGTGCCACCAGCAGAGATCCGGTCGGGACAGGGGTTGAAAAACTGTTTTTT	CATSRDPVGTGVEKLFF
.	TRBV7-2	.	TRBJ2-3	TGTGCCAGCAGCAAACACCAAACGCCGTATAGCACAGATACGCAGTATTTT	CASSKHQTPYSTDTQYF